The clone carrying this T cell receptor beta chain was observed at least ten times. The data originate from a study of identical twins. The CDR3 extends over 13 amino acids. V was trimmed by 8 bases and J by 4 bases, leaving 14 bases between them. TCRdb analysed the 5' RACE reads with MiXCR anew, one entry per CDR3 protein. The sample records hundreds of thousands of distinct CDR3 sequences, 6% to 6.5% being singletons. What was sequenced was naive T cells sorted from blood. The origin of this receptor is a man aged 18 to 30 in good health. This chain connects TRBV12-3 or TRBV12-4 to TRBJ1-2, with D tentatively TRBD1 (6 bases). CDR3 residues: CASGWTDRYGYTF. The CDR3 nucleotides read TGTGCCAGCGGCTGGACAGACCGCTATGGCTACACCTTC.